A single sample gave rise to the 16 T cell receptor beta chains below, sequenced in a study of cytomegalovirus exposure and HLA in healthy donors. Primers for the PCR totalled 60 Vbeta and 13 Jbeta. Profiled with immunoSEQ multiplex PCR; TCRdb holds only in-frame clones, not every one. The sample shows around 120,000 clones, roughly 80% of them seen only once. Input material: PBMCs. These receptors all stem from a boy between 10 and 17 years old in good health and CMV-seronegative.

The chain uses TRBV6-4 and TRBJ2-7; 7 bases are shared with TRBD2. Germline-derived CDR1 and CDR2 are MRHNA and SNTAGT. V shed 7 bases and J 1 base; nucleotides not matched to a gene: 7. The CDR3 spans 14 residues. The CDR3 loop is CASILEGGSYEQYF. The CDR3 coding sequence is TGTGCCAGCATACTAGAGGGAGGGTCCTACGAGCAGTACTTC.

The chain links TRBV2 to TRBJ2-6; 7 bases agree with TRBD1. V trimming: 6 bases; J trimming: 2 bases; junction bases outside the gene matches: 7. CDR3 size: 16 residues. The germline gives CDR1 SNHLY, CDR2 FYNNEI. The CDR3 here is CASRETGTPGANVLTF. The DNA of the CDR3 is TGTGCCAGCAGGGAGACAGGGACGCCTGGGGCCAACGTCCTGACTTTC.

The V call is TRBV5-4, the J call TRBJ2-7; the D is unclear. This CDR3 spans 13 amino acids. The V end lost 2 bases, the J end lost 5 bases, and 11 bases lay between the germline ends. Germline CDR1 reads SGHNT; CDR2 reads YYREEE (reference sequence). The CDR3 sequence is CASSFASADEQYF. The CDR3 region has the DNA TGTGCCAGCAGCTTCGCCAGCGCGGACGAGCAGTACTTC.

The chain has TRBV12-5 and TRBJ2-7, with TRBD1 as a possible D gene (6 bases). This CDR3 comprises 14 residues. V lost 6 bases to trimming and J lost 3 bases, with 15 bases between them. Germline V gene data show CDR1 as LGHNT and CDR2 as FRNRAP. CDR3 nucleotide sequence: TGTGCTAGTGGGCCCGGACAGTTATACTACGAGCAGTACTTC. It codes for CASGPGQLYYEQYF.

The chain uses TRBV6-1 and TRBJ1-1, with D unresolved. Germline assignment: CDR1 MNHNS and CDR2 SASEGT. Trimming pared 7 bases from V and 3 bases from J, leaving 9 bases between. The CDR3 runs to 12 residues. CDR3 nucleotides: TGTGCCAGCACCCGGAGGGACACTGAAGCTTTCTTT. This translates into CASTRRDTEAFF.

V is TRBV11-3 and J is TRBJ2-7; D might be TRBD2 (6 bases). Germline V gives CDR1 SGHNT, CDR2 YENEEA. V shed 1 base and J shed 5 bases, with 12 bases lying between them. The CDR3 totals 14 residues. The CDR3, as DNA: TGTGCCAGCAGCTTAGGGCAGGGACTCGACGAGCAGTACTTC. Translated, it gives CASSLGQGLDEQYF.

This chain links TRBV7-2 with TRBJ2-1; 8 nucleotides agree with TRBD2. The CDR3 loop spans 15 amino acids. The junction had 5 bases not matched to a gene; V was cut back by 5 bases and J by 2 bases. CDR1 is SGHTA, CDR2 FQGNSA, per germline. DNA of the CDR3: TGTGCCAGCAGCCCCGGAGCGGGGGCCTACAATGAGCAGTTCTTC. Amino acids: CASSPGAGAYNEQFF.

On this clone itself: Other DNA sequences from this sample encode an identical CDR3 as well. V is TRBV27 and J is TRBJ1-2, with 7 bases matching TRBD1. CDR3 size: 12 residues. Losses at the gene ends were 2 bases for V and 8 bases for J; bases not matched to a gene: 2. Germline-derived CDR1 and CDR2 are MNHEY and SMNVEV (reference sequence). CDR3 region: CASSLTGDGYTF. The CDR3 DNA is TGTGCCAGCAGTTTAACAGGGGACGGCTACACCTTC.

The V gene is TRBV5-6, the J gene TRBJ1-2; D possibly corresponds to TRBD1 (6 bases). Germline assignment: CDR1 SGHDT and CDR2 YYEEEE. CDR3 length: 14 amino acids. V was clipped by 2 bases and J by 8 bases, with 16 bases between them. CDR3 DNA: TGTGCCAGCAGCTTACACAGGGTAATGGACGGCTACACCTTC. It codes for CASSLHRVMDGYTF. Full variable domain (rest looked up from reference TRBV5-6 and TRBJ1-2): DAGVTQSPTHLIKTRGQQVTLRCSPKSGHDTVSWYQQALGQGPQFIFQYYEEEERQRGNFPDRFSGHQFPNYSSELNVNALLLGDSALYLCASSLHRVMDGYTFGSGTRLTVV.

The CDR3 coding sequence is TGTGCCAGTAGCGGAACAGCCAGCTCCTACGAGCAGTACTTC. Translation gives CASSGTASSYEQYF. The chain couples TRBV19 to TRBJ2-7; D not certain. This CDR3 spans 14 amino acids. The germline V gene encodes CDR1 LNHDA and CDR2 SQIVND (reference sequence). The V and J ends lost 6 bases and 0 bases respectively, with 12 bases between them.

V and J are TRBV4-2 and TRBJ1-3; 9 nucleotides line up with TRBD1. Trimming took 4 bases from V and 4 from J; bases not matched to a gene: 8. Germline V CDR1 and CDR2: LGHNA, YNFKEQ. CDR3 length equals 16 residues. The CDR3 region has the DNA TGTGCCAGCAGCCCTTGGGACAGGGTTGCCGGAAACACCATATATTTT. Translating gives CASSPWDRVAGNTIYF.

The CDR3: CASSQESGYNEQFF. CDR3 coding DNA: TGTGCCAGCAGCCAAGAAAGCGGGTACAATGAGCAGTTCTTC. This sequence joins TRBV4-2 and TRBJ2-1; TRBD2 is a possible D gene (6 bases). CDR1 and CDR2 from the germline V gene are LGHNA and YNFKEQ. The V end was cut by 0 bases, the J end by 4 bases, with 7 bases between. This CDR3 has 14 residues.

This chain's CDR3 is CAFGWQREWPQHF. Written as DNA, the CDR3 is TGTGCCTTCGGGTGGCAGAGGGAGTGGCCCCAGCATTTT. This rearrangement joins TRBV30 to TRBJ1-5; no definite D call. CDR1 and CDR2 from the germline V gene are GTSNPN and SVGIG (reference sequence). The CDR3 contains 13 residues. V gave up 7 bases and J gave up 9 bases, with 19 bases separating them.

V gene TRBV9 combines with J gene TRBJ2-6, with a possible D match to TRBD2 (6 bases). There are 15 residues in the CDR3. V was pared by 3 bases and J by 2 bases, with 9 bases between. The germline gives CDR1 SGDLS, CDR2 YYNGEE. The CDR3 loop reads CASSGAGPGANVLTF. Written as DNA, the CDR3 is TGTGCCAGCAGCGGGGCGGGACCTGGGGCCAACGTCCTGACTTTC.

This chain joins TRBV11-1 and TRBJ1-1, with D maybe TRBD1 (5 bases). Trimming removed 3 bases from V and 3 bases from J, with 14 bases in between. Germline lookup yields CDR1 SGHAT and CDR2 FQDESV (reference sequence). This CDR3 region has 15 residues. The DNA of the CDR3 is TGTGCCAGCAGCTTCATCGGGGGAAGGTACACTGAAGCTTTCTTT. The encoded protein is CASSFIGGRYTEAFF.

V and J are TRBV7-2 and TRBJ1-2; the D gene is possibly TRBD1 (5 bases). Trimming cost V 2 bases and J 5 bases, with 15 bases left between them. Germline V gene sequence: CDR1 SGHTA, CDR2 FQGNSA. This CDR3 region has 15 residues. The CDR3 sequence: CASSLSAGPGYGYTF. The CDR3 DNA reads as TGTGCCAGCAGCTTATCGGCAGGGCCCGGTTATGGCTACACCTTC.